The source of this T cell receptor (beta chain) is a study of cytomegalovirus exposure and HLA in healthy donors. Study at large: Later analysis reported that the approximately 110 validation repertoires shared the platform of the 650 to 700 first-cohort repertoires.

Measured with immunoSEQ multiplex PCR; TCRdb has only the in-frame clones, and not every one. Among about 150,000 clones listed, about nine tenths were seen once. Study observations and caveats: The listing of roughly 160 TCR beta chains classed them as cytomegalovirus-associated. The CMV antigen specificity of a few CMV-associated chains was confirmed through in vitro analysis. Cytomegalovirus status, reportedly, was diagnosed with high specificity and sensitivity by the classifier.

Comment on this clone: Its target is unknown.

Per the germline V gene, CDR1 is MNHEY and CDR2 is SVGAGI. Trimming took 7 bases from V and 4 from J, leaving 16 bases between them. The CDR3 sequence is 14 residues long. Sequenced sample: PBMCs. V and J are TRBV6-5 and TRBJ1-1; D may be TRBD1 (5 bases). The clonotype originates from a man younger than 35 in good health and CMV-seronegative. For the CDR3, the DNA is TGTGCCAGCATGTTGGAGGGGTCGCCCACTGAAGCTTTCTTT. Its translation: CASMLEGSPTEAFF.